The rows below give T cell receptor beta chains drawn from one sample of a study of blood T cell repertoires in COVID-19. Using immunoSEQ multiplex PCR, the repertoire was profiled, and TCRdb retains in-frame clones only, with some absent. The sample has 200,000 or so clones, about 86% seen once. The sample comprised peripheral blood. These receptors all come from a man aged 30-40 years with active or convalescent COVID-19. Both conserved end residues are part of each CDR3. The D gene is left open where the match is weak. Rows give clone size only sometimes, using once, few, many, or a class for an expanded clone.

V gene,J gene,clone size,CDR3 length,D gene,CDR3 protein,CDR3 DNA
TRBV7-6,TRBJ1-5,once,13,NA,CASSWETNQPQHF,TGTGCCAGCAGCTGGGAGACCAATCAGCCCCAGCATTTT
TRBV5-1,TRBJ2-1,NA,15,NA,CASTGDRDSYNEQFF,TGCGCCAGCACGGGAGACAGGGACTCCTACAATGAGCAGTTCTTC
TRBV27,TRBJ1-1,NA,14,TRBD1,CASSSGRGRFEAFF,TGTGCCAGCAGTTCTGGCAGGGGGCGGTTTGAAGCTTTCTTT
TRBV7-9,TRBJ2-4,NA,16,NA,CASSSGTPGQENIQYF,TGTGCCAGCAGCTCCGGGACTCCGGGGCAGGAAAACATTCAGTACTTC
TRBV4-1,TRBJ2-1,NA,14,NA,CASSQITFGNEQFF,TGCGCCAGCAGCCAAATAACGTTCGGCAATGAGCAGTTCTTC
TRBV7-2,TRBJ2-7,NA,15,TRBD2,CASSYGTSFMYEQYF,TGTGCCAGCAGCTACGGGACTAGTTTTATGTACGAGCAGTACTTC
TRBV18,TRBJ1-5,NA,16,NA,CASSLSPGQLNQPQHF,TGTGCCAGCTCACTTTCACCAGGACAACTAAACCAGCCCCAGCATTTT
TRBV21-1,TRBJ1-6,NA,12,NA,CAREAENSPLHF,TGTGCCAGAGAAGCGGAGAATTCACCCCTCCACTTT
TRBV7-7,TRBJ2-2,NA,15,NA,CASSRQPSNTGELFF,TGTGCTAGCAGCCGACAACCCAGCAACACCGGGGAGCTGTTTTTT
TRBV6-1,TRBJ2-3,NA,15,TRBD2,CASSEWGLSTDTQYF,TGTGCCAGCAGTGAATGGGGACTAAGCACAGATACGCAGTATTTT
TRBV30,TRBJ2-1,NA,15,TRBD2,CAWSLLAGGPSEQFF,TGTGCCTGGAGCCTACTAGCGGGGGGACCAAGTGAGCAGTTCTTC
TRBV24-1,TRBJ2-1,NA,15,TRBD2,CATRASGSSYNEQFF,TGTGCCACCAGGGCTAGCGGGAGCTCCTACAATGAGCAGTTCTTC
TRBV9,TRBJ1-3,NA,16,NA,CASSTRRGEGGNTIYF,TGTGCCAGCAGCACTCGTAGAGGGGAGGGTGGAAACACCATATATTTT
TRBV11-3,TRBJ2-1,NA,14,TRBD2,CASSERGSYNEQFF,TGTGCCAGCAGCGAGCGCGGGAGCTACAATGAGCAGTTCTTC
TRBV5-6,TRBJ1-2,NA,13,NA,CASSLRQSYGYTF,TGTGCCAGCAGCTTGAGACAGAGCTATGGTTACACCTTC
TRBV6-4,TRBJ1-2,NA,15,NA,CASSDSHGGGYGYTF,TGTGCCAGCAGTGACTCTCACGGGGGAGGCTATGGCTACACCTTC
TRBV27,TRBJ1-1,few,14,NA,CASSAKQGNTEAFF,TGTGCCAGCAGCGCAAAGCAGGGGAACACTGAAGCTTTCTTT
TRBV5-4,TRBJ1-2,NA,14,TRBD1,CASSFDRVNYGYTF,TGTGCCAGCAGCTTCGACAGGGTTAACTATGGCTACACCTTC
TRBV25-1,TRBJ2-5,NA,16,TRBD1,CASSEGLGTGLETQYF,TGTGCCAGCAGTGAAGGCCTGGGGACAGGGTTAGAGACCCAGTACTTC
TRBV19,TRBJ1-6,NA,14,TRBD1,CASSVGQNGSPLHF,TGTGCCAGTAGCGTGGGACAGAACGGTTCACCCCTCCACTTT
TRBV5-1,TRBJ2-3,few,13,NA,CASSPGGIDTQYF,TGCGCCAGCAGCCCGGGCGGGATAGATACGCAGTATTTT
TRBV5-1,TRBJ2-1,NA,14,NA,CASSFRAVMHEQFF,TGCGCCAGCAGCTTCAGGGCAGTCATGCATGAGCAGTTCTTC
TRBV6-5,TRBJ1-2,few,15,TRBD1,CASSYMGQGFYGYTF,TGTGCCAGCAGTTACATGGGACAGGGATTCTATGGCTACACCTTC
TRBV6-2/TRBV6-3,TRBJ2-1,NA,12,NA,CASSLFEGEQFF,TGTGCCAGCAGCCTTTTTGAGGGTGAGCAGTTCTTC
TRBV7-3,TRBJ1-2,few,14,TRBD1,CASSPGGLDYGYTF,TGTGCCAGCAGCCCAGGGGGGCTGGACTATGGCTACACCTTC
TRBV27,TRBJ1-2,NA,13,NA,CASSYRGNYGYTF,TGTGCCAGCAGTTATAGGGGTAACTATGGCTACACCTTC
TRBV5-6,TRBJ1-2,NA,14,TRBD1,CASSLEQGVYGYTF,TGTGCCAGCAGCTTGGAACAGGGGGTCTATGGCTACACCTTC
TRBV7-9,TRBJ1-4,NA,15,NA,CASSPAVRSAEKLFF,TGTGCCAGCAGCCCTGCGGTCCGGAGCGCGGAAAAACTGTTTTTT
TRBV11-3,TRBJ2-7,few,14,NA,CASSLGAGLYEQYF,TGTGCCAGCAGCTTAGGGGCGGGTCTTTACGAGCAGTACTTC
TRBV2,TRBJ1-2,NA,15,NA,CASRPEDGAGYGYTF,TGTGCCAGCAGACCAGAAGACGGCGCCGGGTATGGCTACACCTTC
TRBV5-5,TRBJ1-2,NA,15,TRBD1,CASSLAGGGNYGYTF,TGTGCCAGCAGCTTGGCGGGAGGGGGCAACTATGGCTACACCTTC
TRBV6-2/TRBV6-3,TRBJ2-7,NA,17,TRBD2,CASSYVPRLAGSYEQYF,TGTGCCAGCAGTTACGTACCCCGACTAGCGGGAAGCTACGAGCAGTACTTC
TRBV5-4,TRBJ1-1,NA,15,NA,CASSLRGLTNTEAFF,TGTGCCAGCAGCTTGCGAGGGTTGACGAACACTGAAGCTTTCTTT
TRBV28,TRBJ1-4,NA,17,TRBD1,CASILARRYDRDEKLFF,TGTGCCAGCATTTTAGCAAGGCGCTACGACAGGGATGAAAAACTGTTTTTT
TRBV12-3/TRBV12-4,TRBJ2-2,NA,13,NA,CASFGGNTGELFF,TGTGCCAGCTTCGGAGGGAACACCGGGGAGCTGTTTTTT
TRBV5-1,TRBJ2-1,NA,15,TRBD2,CASNGFGGAYNEQFF,TGCGCCAGCAATGGTTTTGGGGGGGCCTACAATGAGCAGTTCTTC
TRBV24-1,TRBJ1-5,once,16,NA,CATSEGTLAGNQPQHF,TGTGCCACCAGTGAGGGGACATTGGCCGGGAATCAGCCCCAGCATTTT
TRBV6-5,TRBJ1-6,NA,15,NA,CASSDGAGGNSPLHF,TGTGCCAGCAGCGACGGGGCAGGAGGGAATTCACCCCTCCACTTT
TRBV28,TRBJ1-4,once,13,NA,CATDPTGYEKLFF,TGTGCCACCGATCCTACGGGGTATGAAAAACTGTTTTTT
TRBV27,TRBJ2-5,NA,14,TRBD1,CASSPDRGGKTQYF,TGTGCCAGCAGTCCGGACAGGGGAGGAAAGACCCAGTACTTC